This record concerns one T cell receptor beta chain sequence. TCRdb re-called the 5' RACE reads through MiXCR, storing one row per CDR3 protein. The table has about 9,000 distinct CDR3 sequences, roughly 52% seen once. The receptor comes from a female donor with breast cancer. Sequenced: memory CD4+ T cells sorted from a lymph node. Subset of the sample: memory CD4+ T cells, CD4+CD45RO+CD25-.

CDR3 bases: TGTGCCAGCAGCTTGGGGGGGGATGCCAAAAACATTCAGTACTTC. It translates to CASSLGGDAKNIQYF. The chain uses TRBV5-5 and TRBJ2-4; TRBD2 might be the D (6 bases). CDR3 length equals 15 residues. Trimming cost V 0 bases and J 1 base, with 8 bases left between them. Germline lookup yields CDR1 SGHKS and CDR2 YYEKEE (reference sequence).